This T cell receptor beta chain originates from a study of CD8 T cells in Susac syndrome. Reverse transcription of about 0.5 to 1 ug RNA used random hexamers. Multiplex immunoSEQ PCR targeted 54 Vbeta and 13 Jbeta TCR beta segments. MiXCR, applied by TCRdb to the immunoSEQ multiplex PCR reads, yields one record per CDR3 protein. There are roughly 120,000 distinct CDR3 sequences in the sample; around 95% occur only once, and 0.075% to 0.1% lies in the top ten. The CD8+ and CD4+ T cells were negatively isolated, with the TEMRA cells enriched by FACS. CDR1 SGDLS and CDR2 YYNGEE come from the germline V gene. CDR3 length: 17 amino acids. The ends lost 1 base at V and 3 bases at J; junction bases unmatched: 6.

This sequence joins TRBV9 and TRBJ2-6; 8 nucleotides match TRBD1. Sequenced sample: CD4+ T cells from PBMCs. The TCR sequence derives from a human donor in good health. The CDR3 DNA follows: TGTGCCAGCAGCGTAAACGACAGGGGACGTGGGGCCAACGTCCTGACTTTC. Its protein is CASSVNDRGRGANVLTF.